The 15 T cell receptor beta chains below were found in one sample sequenced in a study of blood T cell repertoires in COVID-19. Libraries were prepared by immunoSEQ multiplex PCR; TCRdb keeps only in-frame clonotypes and omits some of them. Here the sample spans 170,000 or so clones, roughly nine tenths being singletons. The sequencing input was peripheral blood. All receptors derive from a man between 18 and 35 years old who had recovered from COVID-19.

The chain couples TRBV6-1 to TRBJ1-6, with no clear D. Germline CDR1 and CDR2: MNHNS and SASEGT. V lost 2 bases, J lost 7 bases, and 12 bases lay in between. CDR3 length: 15 residues. The DNA for the CDR3 is TGTGCCAGCAGTGAACCCCCCTGGCAGAATTCACCCCTCCACTTT. Protein sequence: CASSEPPWQNSPLHF.

The J gene is TRBJ1-4, the V gene TRBV18; unclear D gene. This CDR3 is built from 12 residues. V lost 5 bases and J lost 7, with 8 bases in between. CDR1 and CDR2 from the germline V gene are KGHSH and LQKENI. The CDR3 here is CASSTQSEKLFF. The CDR3 DNA reads as TGTGCCAGCTCAACGCAGTCTGAAAAACTGTTTTTT.

V usage is TRBV2 and J usage is TRBJ2-3, with a possible D match to TRBD2 (7 bases). The V and J ends lost 7 bases and 2 bases respectively, with 19 bases between them. CDR1 is SNHLY, CDR2 FYNNEI, per germline. The length of the CDR3 is 16 residues. CDR3 coding DNA: TGTGCCAGCACCACCCCCGGGGGGCGACACACAGATACGCAGTATTTT. Translation: CASTTPGGRHTDTQYF.

V is TRBV5-1 and J is TRBJ2-7, with 10 bases identical to TRBD1. From germline, CDR1 is SGHRS and CDR2 YFSETQ. CDR3 length equals 14 residues. Trimming cost V 0 bases and J 7 bases; bases outside gene matches: 4. CDR3 in amino acids: CASSLGQGAREQYF. The CDR3 DNA is TGCGCCAGCAGCTTGGGACAGGGGGCCCGGGAGCAGTACTTC.

The chain joins TRBV6-2 or TRBV6-3 to TRBJ2-7; D unclear. Per germline, CDR1 MNHEY and CDR2 SVGEGT. The CDR3 is 16 residues long. V shed 3 bases and J shed 3 bases, with 18 bases lying between them. CDR3 sequence reads: CASSYSVVSPLYEQYF. CDR3 coding DNA: TGTGCCAGCAGTTATTCGGTGGTTTCCCCACTCTACGAGCAGTACTTC.

Only one count was recorded for this clone. The genes are TRBV2 and TRBJ1-2; no firm D call. Trimming cost V 2 bases and J 5 bases, with 15 bases left between them. The V gene's germline CDR1 is SNHLY and CDR2 FYNNEI. The CDR3 is made up of 15 amino acids. Here the CDR3 reads CASSENWQEDYGYTF. Written as DNA, the CDR3 is TGTGCCAGCAGTGAAAACTGGCAGGAGGATTATGGCTACACCTTC.

This chain links TRBV9 with TRBJ2-2; 11 bases line up with TRBD1. The CDR3 covers 16 residues. Per the germline V gene, CDR1 is SGDLS and CDR2 is YYNGEE. The V and J ends lost 6 bases and 4 bases, in that order; junction bases with no gene match: 8. The DNA for the CDR3 is TGTGCCAGCACCTCCGGGGGACAGGGGGTCACCGGGGAGCTGTTTTTT. This sequence encodes CASTSGGQGVTGELFF.

The chain joins TRBV28 to TRBJ1-5; a weak D match, TRBD1 (6 bases). The V end lost 7 bases, the J end lost 4 bases, and 11 bases lay between the germline ends. The germline gives CDR1 MDHEN, CDR2 SYDVKM. CDR3 length equals 13 residues. The CDR3 nucleotides read TGTGCCAGCACTCAACAGGGAAATCAGCCCCAGCATTTT. Protein sequence: CASTQQGNQPQHF.

This clone has just one count. The chain is built from TRBV3-1 (or the pseudogene TRBV3-2) and TRBJ1-2; D not certain. The CDR3 is made up of 16 amino acids. Per the germline V gene, CDR1 is LGHDT and CDR2 is YNNKEL (reference sequence). V lost 1 base to trimming and J lost 0 bases, with 12 bases between them. The CDR3 coding sequence is TGTGCCAGCAGCCAAGGTTTGACGACAACTAACTATGGCTACACCTTC. This encodes CASSQGLTTTNYGYTF.

The genes are TRBV27 and TRBJ2-4; TRBD1 matches 9 bases. The CDR3 loop spans 15 amino acids. Germline V gene data show CDR1 as MNHEY and CDR2 as SMNVEV (reference sequence). Unmatched junction bases numbered 8, after V lost 2 bases and J lost 9 bases. In nucleotides, the CDR3 is TGTGCCAGCAGTTTAGGGGACAGGGCAATGGGCATTCAGTACTTC. Translating gives CASSLGDRAMGIQYF.

The chain uses TRBV4-3 and TRBJ2-2; 14 bases are a match to TRBD2. Germline V gives CDR1 LGHNA, CDR2 YSLEER. The CDR3 sequence is 18 residues long. V shed 1 base and J 7 bases; nucleotides not matched to a gene: 8. CDR3 residues: CASSQGIPGLAGVGELFF. In nucleotides, the CDR3 is TGCGCCAGCAGCCAAGGCATCCCGGGACTAGCGGGAGTCGGGGAGCTGTTTTTT.

The chain is built from TRBV5-1 and TRBJ2-3; D might be TRBD2 (6 bases). The CDR3 is 17 amino acids. The germline CDR1 and CDR2 sequences are SGHRS and YFSETQ. V was clipped by 3 bases and J by 4 bases, with 21 bases between them. The CDR3 nucleotides are TGCGCCAGCAGCTACGGGGGAATGCAGGGAAGACCAGATACGCAGTATTTT. Translated, it gives CASSYGGMQGRPDTQYF.

This chain connects TRBV7-2 to TRBJ2-1; 14 bases fit TRBD2. This CDR3 contains 16 residues. CDR1 is SGHTA, CDR2 FQGNSA, per germline. The V segment lost 3 bases and the J segment 7 bases; nucleotides outside the gene matches: 5. CDR3 in DNA: TGTGCCAGCAGCTTTTCCGGGACTAGCGGGAGAAATGAGCAGTTCTTC. It yields the protein CASSFSGTSGRNEQFF.

V and J are TRBV3-1 (or the pseudogene TRBV3-2) and TRBJ1-3; maybe TRBD1 (6 bases). Trimming removed 0 bases from V and 3 bases from J, with 12 bases in between. The CDR3 is made up of 16 amino acids. CDR1 is LGHDT, CDR2 YNNKEL, per germline (reference sequence). CDR3 loop: CASSQDQGWVGNTIYF. In DNA, the CDR3 is TGTGCCAGCAGCCAAGACCAGGGGTGGGTTGGAAACACCATATATTTT.

Remarks on this clone: Other DNA sequences in the sample encode the same CDR3. The chain joins TRBV9 to TRBJ2-7; 8 bases map to TRBD1. V shed 0 bases and J 2 bases; nucleotides not matched to a gene: 4. The germline V gene has CDR1 SGDLS and CDR2 YYNGEE. This CDR3 is 15 amino acids long. CDR3 DNA: TGTGCCAGCAGCGTAGGCGGACAGGGACCCTACGAGCAGTACTTC. Translating it yields CASSVGGQGPYEQYF.